Below are 24 T cell receptor beta chains sequenced from a single sample in a study of beta chain features in type 1 diabetes. Sequencing targeted expressed TCRB transcripts, as all isolated RNA had been reverse transcribed. Libraries were prepared by immunoSEQ multiplex PCR; TCRdb keeps only in-frame clonotypes and omits some of them. The sample has a few hundred thousand clones; less than 15% are singletons. What was sequenced was naive CD4+ T cells from blood. The receptors come from a woman in her late teens or twenties in good health.

This clone was counted only a few times. The chain is built from TRBV18 and TRBJ2-7; TRBD1 matches 10 bases. This CDR3 region has 15 residues. Germline V gene lookup returns CDR1 KGHSH and CDR2 LQKENI. V was clipped by 3 bases and J by 0 bases; unmatched bases: 2. The CDR3 nucleotides read TGTGCCAGCTCACCGGACAGGGGGAGCTCCTACGAGCAGTACTTC. Translated, it gives CASSPDRGSSYEQYF.

This chain connects TRBV30 to TRBJ1-5; maybe TRBD1 (6 bases). Germline CDR1 GTSNPN, CDR2 SVGIG (reference sequence). The CDR3 covers 14 residues. The germline V and J ends were trimmed by 0 bases and 3 bases, with 9 bases remaining between them. The chain's CDR3 is CAWSVDRLNQPQHF. CDR3 in DNA: TGTGCCTGGAGTGTAGACAGGCTCAATCAGCCCCAGCATTTT.

This clone appeared a few times. This chain connects TRBV7-2 to TRBJ2-5, with D possibly matching TRBD1 (6 bases). Per the germline V gene, CDR1 is SGHTA and CDR2 is FQGNSA. The V end was cut by 2 bases, the J end by 1 base, with 11 bases between. The CDR3 runs 15 residues. CDR3 DNA sequence: TGTGCCAGCAGCTTATTCAGAGGGGGCCAAGAGACCCAGTACTTC. Residues: CASSLFRGGQETQYF.

This clone was seen only a few times. Compared with germline, one end of the junction differs, possibly owing to a read error. The chain links TRBV7-2 to TRBJ2-7, with 8 bases matching TRBD1. CDR3 size: 16 residues. Looked up from germline, CDR1 is SGHTA and CDR2 is FQGNSA. The CDR3 sequence: CASSVASGTGLYEQYF. The DNA for the CDR3 is TGTGCCAGCAGCGTAGCCTCCGGGACAGGACTCTACGAGCAGTACTTC.

The V gene is TRBV27, the J gene TRBJ1-2, with a weak D call TRBD1 (6 bases). The ends were cut back, 2 bases at V and 2 bases at J, with 12 bases in the middle. Germline V gene sequence: CDR1 MNHEY, CDR2 SMNVEV (reference sequence). The CDR3 contains 15 residues. The CDR3 sequence: CASSLGSGQNYGYTF. CDR3 coding DNA: TGTGCCAGCAGTTTAGGTTCTGGACAGAACTATGGCTACACCTTC.

This clone turned up a few times. This chain connects TRBV11-3 to TRBJ2-2, with 7 bases lining up with TRBD1. From germline, CDR1 is SGHNT and CDR2 YENEEA. V dropped 5 bases and J dropped 8; count of bases not matched to a gene: 5. This CDR3 comprises 13 residues. The CDR3 DNA follows: TGTGCCAGCAGCCCAGGGGGTTCTGGGGAGCTGTTTTTT. Its protein product is CASSPGGSGELFF.

This clone came up a few times. The chain uses TRBV7-9 and TRBJ1-1; TRBD1 aligns across 8 bases. Unmatched junction bases numbered 9, after V lost 6 bases and J lost 0 bases. The CDR3 consists of 16 residues. Germline CDR1 SEHNR, CDR2 FQNEAQ (reference sequence). The CDR3 loop is CASRGWAGGMNTEAFF. The CDR3 coding sequence is TGTGCCAGCAGGGGCTGGGCAGGGGGCATGAACACTGAAGCTTTCTTT.

The chain couples TRBV7-2 to TRBJ2-3, with TRBD1 matching over 12 bases. Germline V gene lookup returns CDR1 SGHTA and CDR2 FQGNSA. The CDR3 runs 16 residues. V dropped 5 bases and J dropped 1; count of bases not matched to a gene: 4. The CDR3 sequence: CASSAGDRGRTDTQYF. CDR3 in DNA: TGTGCCAGCAGCGCAGGGGACAGGGGGCGCACAGATACGCAGTATTTT.

The chain recombines TRBV15 with TRBJ1-5, with D possibly matching TRBD1 (6 bases). Trimming took 4 bases from V and 5 from J, leaving 9 bases between them. The length of the CDR3 is 13 residues. The germline CDR1 and CDR2 sequences are LNHNV and YYDKDF (reference sequence). This CDR3 is CATSMSGDQPQHF. CDR3 DNA sequence: TGTGCCACCAGCATGTCAGGGGATCAGCCCCAGCATTTT.

The genes are TRBV6-5 and TRBJ2-1, with 13 nucleotides matching TRBD2. The CDR3 loop spans 15 amino acids. Per the germline V gene, CDR1 is MNHEY and CDR2 is SVGAGI. With 4 bases clipped from V and 13 bases from J, the junction kept 10 bases outside the gene matches. The CDR3 loop reads CASSSRTSGSAKQFF. The CDR3 DNA is TGTGCCAGCAGTTCTAGGACTAGCGGGAGCGCCAAACAGTTCTTC.

This clone occurred a few times. The junction does not match germline at one end; this may be a read error. CDR3 DNA: TGTGCTAGCAGCTTAGAGGGGACAGGGGTCACCGGGGAGCTGTTTTTT. It is translated as CASSLEGTGVTGELFF. This rearrangement joins TRBV7-7 to TRBJ2-2; 10 bases are a match to TRBD1. Per the germline V gene, CDR1 is SSHAT and CDR2 is FNYEAQ (reference sequence). The CDR3 spans 16 residues.

The chain joins TRBV28 to TRBJ1-1, with a possible D match to TRBD1 (5 bases). Trimming took off 1 base at V and 4 bases at J, with 13 bases between the two ends. This CDR3 region has 15 residues. In germline, CDR1 is MDHEN, CDR2 SYDVKM. The DNA of the CDR3 is TGTGCCAGCAGTTTATCCGGACCCGGGGGCACTGAAGCTTTCTTT. The encoded protein is CASSLSGPGGTEAFF. Full variable domain (outside the CDR3, taken from reference TRBV28 and TRBJ1-1): DVKVTQSSRYLVKRTGEKVFLECVQDMDHENMFWYRQDPGLGLRLIYFSYDVKMKEKGDIPEGYSVSREKKERFSLILESASTNQTSMYLCASSLSGPGGTEAFFGQGTRLTVV.

This clone was seen more than once but under ten times. The chain employs TRBV10-3 and TRBJ2-5; a weak D match, TRBD2 (5 bases). Trimming pared 2 bases from V and 8 bases from J, leaving 12 bases between. CDR1 and CDR2 from the germline V gene are ENHRY and SYGVKD. The CDR3 totals 13 residues. CDR3 region: CAISEGQGSTQYF. CDR3 nucleotide sequence: TGTGCCATCAGTGAGGGGCAAGGGAGTACCCAGTACTTC.

This clone was detected only a few times. This chain links TRBV2 with TRBJ2-1; D possibly corresponds to TRBD1 (6 bases). This CDR3 comprises 14 residues. The V gene's germline CDR1 is SNHLY and CDR2 FYNNEI. Trimming pared 5 bases from V and 1 base from J, leaving 9 bases between. CDR3 amino acids: CASSPDRSYNEQFF. The CDR3 bases are TGTGCCAGCAGTCCGGACAGATCCTACAATGAGCAGTTCTTC.

The chain couples TRBV25-1 to TRBJ2-7; the D gene is possibly TRBD2 (5 bases). Trimming pared 4 bases from V and 7 bases from J, leaving 23 bases between. In germline, CDR1 is MGHDK, CDR2 SYGVNS. CDR3 size: 16 residues. The CDR3 reads CASSASVGSLTGEQYF. CDR3 DNA sequence: TGTGCCAGCAGTGCTTCAGTGGGATCCCTAACGGGGGAGCAGTACTTC.

This clone came up a few times. This chain uses TRBV4-3 with TRBJ2-7, with 13 bases that match TRBD2. Trimming at V came to 8 bases and at J to 2 bases, leaving 6 bases not matched to a gene. Germline CDR1 is LGHNA and CDR2 is YSLEER. The length of the CDR3 is 15 residues. In DNA, the CDR3 is TGCGCCAGCGCATTAGGACTAGCGGGAGCCTACGAGCAGTACTTC. As protein: CASALGLAGAYEQYF.

The rearrangement uses TRBV5-1 and TRBJ1-2; 8 bases are a match to TRBD1. Losses at the gene ends were 4 bases for V and 7 bases for J; bases not matched to a gene: 9. The CDR3 is 14 amino acids. CDR1 SGHRS and CDR2 YFSETQ come from the germline V gene. CDR3 DNA: TGCGCCAGCAGCCCGTACCAGGGGGCACTTGGCTACACCTTC. Translation gives CASSPYQGALGYTF.

This clone came up a few times. CDR3 sequence: CSVDRRASGSRETQYF. CDR3 coding DNA: TGCAGCGTTGATAGGAGGGCTAGCGGGAGTCGGGAGACCCAGTACTTC. The chain uses TRBV29-1 and TRBJ2-5; 10 bases are shared with TRBD2. V was clipped by 3 bases and J by 5 bases; unmatched bases: 12. Looked up from germline, CDR1 is SQVTM and CDR2 is ANQGSEA. This CDR3 has 16 residues.

The J gene is TRBJ2-1, the V gene TRBV7-2; D is perhaps TRBD2 (5 bases). Trimming took 3 bases from V and 4 from J, leaving 7 bases between them. The CDR3 has 13 residues. CDR1 is SGHTA and CDR2 is FQGNSA in the germline V gene. The CDR3 coding sequence is TGTGCCAGCAGCTTCGGCGGGTACAATGAGCAGTTCTTC. Translating it yields CASSFGGYNEQFF.

This chain links TRBV30 with TRBJ2-1, with 14 bases lining up with TRBD2. This CDR3 has 16 amino acids. V lost 0 bases and J lost 8; bases outside the gene matches: 6. Germline V gene sequence: CDR1 GTSNPN, CDR2 SVGIG (reference sequence). CDR3 amino acids: CAWSVRGTSGSYEQFF. In DNA form, the CDR3 reads TGTGCCTGGAGTGTACGGGGGACTAGCGGGAGTTATGAGCAGTTCTTC.

This clone was detected only a few times. This chain uses TRBV7-9 with TRBJ1-2; D remains ambiguous. Looked up from germline, CDR1 is SEHNR and CDR2 is FQNEAQ (reference sequence). Deletions cut 5 bases from V and 3 bases from J, with 19 bases between. The CDR3 has 16 amino acids. CDR3 in DNA: TGTGCCAGCAGCCCACCTTGGGCTCAGGCAGACTATGGCTACACCTTC. Translation: CASSPPWAQADYGYTF.

There are a few counts of this clone. The same CDR3 arises from other DNA sequences in this sample as well. The rearrangement uses TRBV29-1 and TRBJ1-5; D might be TRBD1 (6 bases). Deletions cut 4 bases from V and 2 bases from J, with 9 bases between. The length of the CDR3 is 13 residues. Looked up from germline, CDR1 is SQVTM and CDR2 is ANQGSEA. This chain's CDR3 is CSVAGQGNQPQHF. CDR3 DNA sequence: TGCAGCGTTGCGGGACAAGGCAATCAGCCCCAGCATTTT.

There are a few counts of this clone. The rearrangement joins TRBV11-1 to TRBJ2-7, with 9 bases fitting TRBD2. V was clipped by 5 bases and J by 8 bases; unmatched bases: 10. This CDR3 contains 14 residues. Germline CDR1 is SGHAT and CDR2 is FQDESV (reference sequence). CDR3 region: CASSAPGTSSKQYF. The CDR3 nucleotides are TGTGCCAGCAGCGCCCCCGGGACTAGCAGTAAGCAGTACTTC.

A few counts support this clone. The chain joins TRBV7-7 to TRBJ2-7; tentative D call: TRBD2 (7 bases). This CDR3 comprises 15 residues. Germline assignment: CDR1 SSHAT and CDR2 FNYEAQ (reference sequence). V was cut by 1 base and J by 0 bases, with 10 bases left in between. The CDR3 nucleotides read TGTGCCAGCAGCTTAGAGAGGGGGGGCTCCTACGAGCAGTACTTC. This gives the protein CASSLERGGSYEQYF.